These 10 T cell receptor beta chains were all obtained from the same sample, sequenced in a study of lymphopenia after photon versus proton radiotherapy. The repertoire was sequenced with immunoSEQ multiplex PCR; TCRdb's copy has only in-frame clones and lacks some. The data show about 27,000 clones, about 87% seen once. The sequencing used peripheral blood, collected from a patient treated with photon-based radiotherapy. Every receptor here comes from a man in his fifties with gastric cancer.

This clone has just one count. This chain joins TRBV7-8 and TRBJ2-7, with 9 bases fitting TRBD1. Germline CDR1 reads SGHVS; CDR2 reads FQNEAQ. CDR3 length equals 17 residues. J lost 0 bases, V lost 2 bases, and 8 bases had no gene match. The CDR3 spells CASSLRGTGQGSYEQYV. CDR3 sequence (DNA): TGTGCCAGCAGCTTAAGAGGTACGGGACAGGGCTCCTACGAGCAGTACGTC.

The J gene is TRBJ2-3, the V gene TRBV4-3; perhaps TRBD2 as D (7 bases). Germline values: CDR1 LGHNA, CDR2 YSLEER. CDR3 size: 15 residues. V was clipped by 2 bases and J by 5 bases, with 14 bases between them. The CDR3 DNA is TGCGCCAGCAGCCAAAGGGGGGGACGGGGAGATACGCAGTATTTT. Protein: CASSQRGGRGDTQYF.

Concerning this clone: One junction end disagrees with the germline gene, perhaps due to a read error. The chain links TRBV30 to TRBJ2-3; D call uncertain. The CDR3 has 12 residues. The germline gives CDR1 GTSNPN, CDR2 SVGIG (reference sequence). The CDR3 here is CAWSVGGAEWNF. In nucleotides, the CDR3 is TGTGCCTGGAGTGTGGGCGGAGCCGAGTGGAATTTT.

V is TRBV7-9 and J is TRBJ2-2; possibly TRBD2 for D (5 bases). Trimming stripped 2 bases from V and 11 bases from J, with 15 bases between. The CDR3 totals 14 residues. The germline CDR1 and CDR2 sequences are SEHNR and FQNEAQ (reference sequence). As DNA, the CDR3 is TGTGCCAGCAGCTTAAACGCCGGAGGCGGTGAGCTGTTTTTT. The encoded protein is CASSLNAGGGELFF.

J is TRBJ1-2 and V is TRBV19, with D possibly being TRBD1 (6 bases). V was cut by 3 bases and J by 7 bases, with 9 bases left in between. The CDR3 covers 12 residues. Germline V CDR1 and CDR2: LNHDA, SQIVND (reference sequence). CDR3 coding DNA: TGTGCCAGTAGTATCGGAGGGGGTGGCTACACCTTC. This gives the protein CASSIGGGGYTF.

This clone has a single count. The chain is built from TRBV11-2 and TRBJ2-1, with TRBD2 matching 8 bases. CDR1 is SGHAT, CDR2 FQNNGV, per germline. J gave up 9 bases and V 1 base, and 8 bases lay outside the gene matches. The CDR3 spans 15 residues. CDR3 sequence: CASSLGAGLEAEQFF. The CDR3 nucleotides are TGTGCCAGCAGCTTAGGAGCGGGACTAGAAGCTGAGCAGTTCTTC. Based on the CDR3 plus reference TRBV11-2 and TRBJ2-1, the full variable domain is EAGVAQSPRYKIIEKRQSVAFWCNPISGHATLYWYQQILGQGPKLLIQFQNNGVVDDSQLPKDRFSAERLKGVDSTLKIQPAKLEDSAVYLCASSLGAGLEAEQFFGPGTRLTVL.

The chain has TRBV19 and TRBJ1-5; 7 nucleotides line up with TRBD1. Germline V gene data show CDR1 as LNHDA and CDR2 as SQIVND (reference sequence). This CDR3 spans 16 amino acids. The V segment lost 2 bases and the J segment 4 bases; nucleotides outside the gene matches: 8. DNA for the CDR3: TGTGCCAGTAGTATAAATCCGGGACAGCCGAATCAGCCCCAGCATTTT. Amino acid sequence: CASSINPGQPNQPQHF. The entire variable domain, with the rest obtained from reference TRBV19 and TRBJ1-5, is as follows: DGGITQSPKYLFRKEGQNVTLSCEQNLNHDAMYWYRQDPGQGLRLIYYSQIVNDFQKGDIAEGYSVSREKKESFPLTVTSAQKNPTAFYLCASSINPGQPNQPQHFGDGTRLSIL.

The genes are TRBV6-1 and TRBJ1-5; 8 bases line up with TRBD1. The CDR3 is 12 residues long. Germline values: CDR1 MNHNS, CDR2 SASEGT. With V trimmed by 10 bases and J by 4 bases, 3 bases remained unmatched. In DNA, the CDR3 is TGTGCCACTGGACAGGGAAATCAGCCCCAGCATTTT. Translation gives CATGQGNQPQHF.

The chain uses TRBV11-3 and TRBJ1-1; D gene uncertain. Germline-derived CDR1 and CDR2 are SGHNT and YENEEA. The V and J ends lost 3 bases and 1 base respectively, with 6 bases between them. The CDR3 is 13 amino acids. CDR3 loop: CASSFSANTEAFF. In DNA form, the CDR3 reads TGTGCCAGCAGCTTTTCCGCGAACACTGAAGCTTTCTTT.

The chain employs TRBV10-1 and TRBJ2-1; D gene uncertain. The CDR3 covers 16 residues. Germline CDR1 reads WNHNN; CDR2 reads SYGVQD (reference sequence). V was cut by 4 bases and J by 6 bases, with 19 bases left in between. The CDR3 loop is CASSGLGVSSSNEQFF. The DNA for the CDR3 is TGCGCCAGCAGTGGCCTAGGAGTATCGTCGTCCAATGAGCAGTTCTTC.